This T cell receptor (beta chain) was recorded in a study of T cells in localized non-small cell lung cancer. Study findings and constraints: Longer survival (overall) was linked to higher T cell density in blood. Appearance in adjacent lung was seen for a median about 59 of the top 100 tumor clones. The study found T cell clonality highest in uninvolved adjacent lung, above tumor.

TCRdb keeps only in-frame clones here, not all; method: immunoSEQ multiplex PCR. Of 25,000 to 30,000 clones listed, 65% to 85% are singletons. There are 13 residues in the CDR3. Per the germline V gene, CDR1 is SGHAT and CDR2 is FQNNGV. As concerns this clone: Its antigen remains unknown. At one end, the junction sequence differs from germline, possibly due to a read error.

Specimen: peripheral blood mononuclear cells, collected before any cancer treatment. The rearrangement links TRBV11-2 to TRBJ1-2; possibly TRBD1 for D (6 bases). The source of this sequence is a man aged 35-69 years with stage III lung adenocarcinoma. DNA of the CDR3: TGTGCCAGCAGTTTAGACAGGTTCTATGGCTACACCTTC. Translating gives CASSLDRFYGYTF.